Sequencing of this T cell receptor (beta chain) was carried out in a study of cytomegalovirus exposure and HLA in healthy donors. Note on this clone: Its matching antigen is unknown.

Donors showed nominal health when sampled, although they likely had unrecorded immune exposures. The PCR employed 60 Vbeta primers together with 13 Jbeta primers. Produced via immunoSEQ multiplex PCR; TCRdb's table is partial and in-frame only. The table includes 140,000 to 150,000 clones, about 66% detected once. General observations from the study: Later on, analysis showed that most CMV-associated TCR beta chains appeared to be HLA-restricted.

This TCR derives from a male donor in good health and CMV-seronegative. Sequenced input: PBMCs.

The CDR3: CASSDPGQGDNQPQHF. The CDR3 DNA is TGTGCCAGTAGTGATCCGGGACAGGGGGACAATCAGCCCCAGCATTTT. The chain carries TRBV19 and TRBJ1-5; TRBD1 matches 11 bases. This CDR3 contains 16 residues. Losses at the gene ends were 5 bases for V and 3 bases for J; bases not matched to a gene: 6. In germline, CDR1 is LNHDA, CDR2 SQIVND (reference sequence).